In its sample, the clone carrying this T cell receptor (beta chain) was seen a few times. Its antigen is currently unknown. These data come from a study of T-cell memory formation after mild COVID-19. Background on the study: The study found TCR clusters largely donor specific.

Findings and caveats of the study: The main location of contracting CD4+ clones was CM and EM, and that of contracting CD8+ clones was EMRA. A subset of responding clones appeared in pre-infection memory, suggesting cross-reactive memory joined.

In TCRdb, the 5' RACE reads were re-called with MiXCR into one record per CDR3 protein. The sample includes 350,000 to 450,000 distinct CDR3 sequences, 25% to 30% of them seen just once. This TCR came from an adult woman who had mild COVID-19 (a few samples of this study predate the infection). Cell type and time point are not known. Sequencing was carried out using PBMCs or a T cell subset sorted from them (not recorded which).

The CDR3 nucleotides read TGCGCCAGCAGCTTGGACAGCCTTAGGGACACTGAAGCTTTCTTT. It yields the protein CASSLDSLRDTEAFF. V usage is TRBV5-1 and J usage is TRBJ1-1; D not resolved. The CDR3 runs to 15 residues. V lost 0 bases and J lost 3, with 12 bases in between. Germline CDR1 is SGHRS and CDR2 is YFSETQ.